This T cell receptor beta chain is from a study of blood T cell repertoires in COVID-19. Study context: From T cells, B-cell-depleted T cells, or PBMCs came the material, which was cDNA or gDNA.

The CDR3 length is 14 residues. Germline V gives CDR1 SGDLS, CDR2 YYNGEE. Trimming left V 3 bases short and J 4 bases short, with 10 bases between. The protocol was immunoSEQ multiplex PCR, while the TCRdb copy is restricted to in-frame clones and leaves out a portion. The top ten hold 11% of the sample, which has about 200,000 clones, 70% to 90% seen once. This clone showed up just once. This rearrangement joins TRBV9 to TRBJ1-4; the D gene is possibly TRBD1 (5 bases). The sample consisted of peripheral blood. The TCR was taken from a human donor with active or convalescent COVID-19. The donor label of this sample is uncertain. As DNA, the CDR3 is TGTGCCAGCAGCGAAAGGGGCGGTAATGAAAAACTGTTTTTT. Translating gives CASSERGGNEKLFF.